The clone carrying this TCR beta chain occurred many times. From germline, CDR1 is MNHEY and CDR2 SMNVEV (reference sequence). This CDR3 is 15 amino acids long. The V and J ends lost 5 bases and 4 bases, in that order; junction bases with no gene match: 7. A TCRbeta library incorporating unique molecular identifiers was prepared. TCRdb re-called the PCR reads with MiXCR, one entry per CDR3 protein. The sample has fewer than 120,000 distinct CDR3 sequences; about 9.3% are singletons. This sample was included in a study of T-cell reconstitution after alpha-beta-depleted transplantation in children. The receptor comes from a human donor who donated a stem cell graft to a child with acute lymphoblastic leukemia. The chain links TRBV27 to TRBJ2-2, with 7 bases aligning to TRBD1. Here the sequenced sample was PBMCs from the stem cell graft donor, taken from the stem cell graft. Here the CDR3 DNA reads TGTGCCAGCAGTCCTCAGGGACAGACCACCGGGGAGCTGTTTTTT. It yields the protein CASSPQGQTTGELFF.